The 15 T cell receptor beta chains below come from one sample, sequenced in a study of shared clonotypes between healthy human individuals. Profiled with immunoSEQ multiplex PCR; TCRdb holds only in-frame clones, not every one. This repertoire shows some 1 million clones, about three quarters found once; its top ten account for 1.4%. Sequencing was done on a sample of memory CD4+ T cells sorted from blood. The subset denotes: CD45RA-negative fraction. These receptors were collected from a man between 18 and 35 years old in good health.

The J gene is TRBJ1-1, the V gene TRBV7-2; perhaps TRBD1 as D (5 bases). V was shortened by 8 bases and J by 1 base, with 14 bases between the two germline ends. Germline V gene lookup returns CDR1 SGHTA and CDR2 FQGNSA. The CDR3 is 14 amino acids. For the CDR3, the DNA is TGTGCCAGCGCCGAACGTACAGGGAACACTGAAGCTTTCTTT. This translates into CASAERTGNTEAFF.

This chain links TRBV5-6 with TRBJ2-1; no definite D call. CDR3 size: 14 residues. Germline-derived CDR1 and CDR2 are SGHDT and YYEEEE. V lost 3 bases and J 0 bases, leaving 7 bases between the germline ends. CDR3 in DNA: TGTGCCAGCAGCTGGAGACTCTCCTACAATGAGCAGTTCTTC. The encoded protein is CASSWRLSYNEQFF.

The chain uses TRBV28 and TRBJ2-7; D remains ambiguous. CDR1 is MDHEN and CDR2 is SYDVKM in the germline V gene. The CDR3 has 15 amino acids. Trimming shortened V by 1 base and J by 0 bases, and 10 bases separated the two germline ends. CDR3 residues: CASSLFGPSSYEQYF. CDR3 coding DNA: TGTGCCAGCAGTTTATTTGGGCCTAGCTCCTACGAGCAGTACTTC.

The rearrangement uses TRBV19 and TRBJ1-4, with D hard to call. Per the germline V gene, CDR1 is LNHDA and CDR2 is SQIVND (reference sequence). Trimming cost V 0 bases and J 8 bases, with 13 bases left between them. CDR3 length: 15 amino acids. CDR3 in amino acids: CASSIDRLGSEKLFF. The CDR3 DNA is TGTGCCAGTAGTATAGATCGGCTAGGATCCGAAAAACTGTTTTTT.

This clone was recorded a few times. The CDR3, as DNA: TGTGCCAGCAGCCCCTATAGCAATCAGCCCCAGCATTTT. Translated: CASSPYSNQPQHF. The V call is TRBV2, the J call TRBJ1-5; no firm D call. V lost 6 bases to trimming and J lost 0 bases, with 6 bases between them. Germline V CDR1 and CDR2: SNHLY, FYNNEI. This CDR3 region has 13 residues. Filled out from reference TRBV2 and TRBJ1-5, the complete variable domain reads EPEVTQTPSHQVTQMGQEVILRCVPISNHLYFYWYRQILGQKVEFLVSFYNNEISEKSEIFDDQFSVERPDGSNFTLKIRSTKLEDSAMYFCASSPYSNQPQHFGDGTRLSIL.

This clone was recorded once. CDR3 DNA: TGTGCCAGCAGCGTAGATCCGTACTATGGCTACACCTTC. Translating it yields CASSVDPYYGYTF. The chain combines TRBV9 with TRBJ1-2; D ambiguous. V shed 0 bases and J shed 3 bases, with 6 bases lying between them. Per germline, CDR1 SGDLS and CDR2 YYNGEE. The length of the CDR3 is 13 residues.

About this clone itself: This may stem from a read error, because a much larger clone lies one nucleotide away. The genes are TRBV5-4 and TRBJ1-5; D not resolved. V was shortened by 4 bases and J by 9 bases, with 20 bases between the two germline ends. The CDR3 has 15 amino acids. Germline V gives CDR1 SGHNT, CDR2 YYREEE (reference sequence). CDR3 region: CASSPGPEGLRPQHF. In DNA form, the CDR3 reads TGTGCCAGCAGCCCCGGACCGGAAGGGTTGCGGCCCCAGCATTTT.

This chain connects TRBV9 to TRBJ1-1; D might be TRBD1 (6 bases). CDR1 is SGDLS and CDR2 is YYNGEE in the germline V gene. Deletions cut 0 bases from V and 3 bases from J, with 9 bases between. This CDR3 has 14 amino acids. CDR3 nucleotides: TGTGCCAGCAGCGTAGGGGGGACACACACTGAAGCTTTCTTT. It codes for CASSVGGTHTEAFF.

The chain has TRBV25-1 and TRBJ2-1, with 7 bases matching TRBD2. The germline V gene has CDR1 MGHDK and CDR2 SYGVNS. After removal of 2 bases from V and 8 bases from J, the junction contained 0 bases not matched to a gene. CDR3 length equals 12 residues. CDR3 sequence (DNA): TGTGCCAGCAGTGAACTAGCGGATGAGCAGTTCTTC. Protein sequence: CASSELADEQFF.

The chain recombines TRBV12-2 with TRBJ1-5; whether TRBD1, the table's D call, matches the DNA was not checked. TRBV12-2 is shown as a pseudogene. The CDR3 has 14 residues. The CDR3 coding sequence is TGTGCAAGTCGGCCCGGACAGGGCGGCCAGCCCCAGCATTTT. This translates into CASRPGQGGQPQHF.

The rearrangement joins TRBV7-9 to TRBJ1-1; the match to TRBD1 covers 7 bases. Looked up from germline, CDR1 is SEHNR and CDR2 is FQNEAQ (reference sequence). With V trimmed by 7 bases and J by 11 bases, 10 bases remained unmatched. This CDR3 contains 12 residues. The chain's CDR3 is CASTLEGARAFF. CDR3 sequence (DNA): TGTGCCAGCACCCTCGAGGGGGCTCGGGCTTTCTTT. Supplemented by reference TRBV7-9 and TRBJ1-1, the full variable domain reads DTGVSQNPRHKITKRGQNVTFRCDPISEHNRLYWYRQTLGQGPEFLTYFQNEAQLEKSRLLSDRFSAERPKGSFSTLEIQRTEQGDSAMYLCASTLEGARAFFGQGTRLTVV.

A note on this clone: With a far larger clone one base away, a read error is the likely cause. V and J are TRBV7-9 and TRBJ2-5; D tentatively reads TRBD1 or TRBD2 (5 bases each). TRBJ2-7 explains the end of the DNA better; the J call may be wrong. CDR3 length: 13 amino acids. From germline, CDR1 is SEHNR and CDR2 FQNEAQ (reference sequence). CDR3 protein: CASSLVGPCEQYF. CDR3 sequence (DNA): TGTGCCAGCAGCTTAGTGGGACCCTGCGAGCAGTACTTC.

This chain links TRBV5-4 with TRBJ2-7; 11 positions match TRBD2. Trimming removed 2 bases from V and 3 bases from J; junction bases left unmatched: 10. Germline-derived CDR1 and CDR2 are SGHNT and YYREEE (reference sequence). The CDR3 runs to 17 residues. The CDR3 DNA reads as TGTGCCAGCAGCTTTTACGGGGGTCTAGCGGGAGGCTACGAGCAGTACTTC. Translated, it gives CASSFYGGLAGGYEQYF.

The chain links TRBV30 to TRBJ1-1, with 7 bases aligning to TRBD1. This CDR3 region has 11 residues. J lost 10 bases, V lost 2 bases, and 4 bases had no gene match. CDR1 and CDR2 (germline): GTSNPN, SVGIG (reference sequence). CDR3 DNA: TGTGCCTGGAGTAGGCCAGGGGGAGCTTTCTTT. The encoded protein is CAWSRPGGAFF.

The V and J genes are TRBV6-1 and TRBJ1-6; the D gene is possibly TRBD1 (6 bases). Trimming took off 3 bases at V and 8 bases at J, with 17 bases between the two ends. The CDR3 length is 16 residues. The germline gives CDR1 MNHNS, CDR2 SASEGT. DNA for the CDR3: TGTGCCAGCAGTGACATACCGGGACAAGGATATTCACCCCTCCACTTT. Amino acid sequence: CASSDIPGQGYSPLHF.